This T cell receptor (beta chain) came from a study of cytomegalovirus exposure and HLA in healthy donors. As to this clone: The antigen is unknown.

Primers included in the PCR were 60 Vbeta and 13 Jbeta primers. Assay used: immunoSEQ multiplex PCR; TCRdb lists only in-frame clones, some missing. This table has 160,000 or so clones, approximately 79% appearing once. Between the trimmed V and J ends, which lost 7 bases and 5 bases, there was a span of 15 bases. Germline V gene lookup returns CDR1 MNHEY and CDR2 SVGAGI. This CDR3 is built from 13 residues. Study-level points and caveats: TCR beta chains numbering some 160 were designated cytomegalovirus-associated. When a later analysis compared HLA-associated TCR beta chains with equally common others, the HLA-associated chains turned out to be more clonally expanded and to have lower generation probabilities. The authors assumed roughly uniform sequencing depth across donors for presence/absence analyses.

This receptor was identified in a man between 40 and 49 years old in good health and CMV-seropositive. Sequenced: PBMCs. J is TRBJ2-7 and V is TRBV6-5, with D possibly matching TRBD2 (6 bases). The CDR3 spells CASTGDWRDEQYF. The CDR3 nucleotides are TGTGCCAGCACGGGGGACTGGCGGGACGAGCAGTACTTC.